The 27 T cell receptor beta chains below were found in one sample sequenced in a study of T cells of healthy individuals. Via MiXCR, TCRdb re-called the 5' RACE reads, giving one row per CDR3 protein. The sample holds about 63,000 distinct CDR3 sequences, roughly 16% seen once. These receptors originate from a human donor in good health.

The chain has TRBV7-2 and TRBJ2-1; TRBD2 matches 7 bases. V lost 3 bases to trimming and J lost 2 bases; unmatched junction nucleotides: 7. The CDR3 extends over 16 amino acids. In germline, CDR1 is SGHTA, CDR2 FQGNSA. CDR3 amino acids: CASSFSTSEAYNEQFF. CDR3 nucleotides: TGTGCCAGCAGCTTTTCAACTAGCGAAGCCTACAATGAGCAGTTCTTC.

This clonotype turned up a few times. In DNA, the CDR3 is TGCAGCGTTGTAGGTCAGGGGCTACAAGAGACCCAGTACTTC. Translating gives CSVVGQGLQETQYF. The chain carries TRBV29-1 and TRBJ2-5, with TRBD1 as a possible D gene (6 bases). V was pared by 4 bases and J by 2 bases, with 14 bases between. Per germline, CDR1 SQVTM and CDR2 ANQGSEA. The CDR3 is 14 amino acids.

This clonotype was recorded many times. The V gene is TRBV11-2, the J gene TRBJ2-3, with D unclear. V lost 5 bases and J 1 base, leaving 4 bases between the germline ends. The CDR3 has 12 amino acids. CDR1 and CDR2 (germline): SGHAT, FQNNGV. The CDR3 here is CASSPGTDTQYF. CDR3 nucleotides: TGTGCCAGCAGCCCCGGCACAGATACGCAGTATTTT.

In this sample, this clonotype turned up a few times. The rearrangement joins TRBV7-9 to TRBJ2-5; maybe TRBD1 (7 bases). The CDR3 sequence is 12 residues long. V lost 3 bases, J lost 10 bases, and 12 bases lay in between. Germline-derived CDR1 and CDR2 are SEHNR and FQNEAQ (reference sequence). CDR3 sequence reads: CASSFYQGGQYF. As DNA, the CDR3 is TGTGCCAGCAGCTTCTATCAGGGGGGCCAGTACTTC.

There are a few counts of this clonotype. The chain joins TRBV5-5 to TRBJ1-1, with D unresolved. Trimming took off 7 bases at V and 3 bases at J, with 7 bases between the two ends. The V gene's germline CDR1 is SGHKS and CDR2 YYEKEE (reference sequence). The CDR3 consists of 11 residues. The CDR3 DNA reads TGTGCCAGCGATGAGGACACTGAAGCTTTCTTT. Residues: CASDEDTEAFF. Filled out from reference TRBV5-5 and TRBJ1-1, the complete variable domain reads DAGVTQSPTHLIKTRGQQVTLRCSPISGHKSVSWYQQVLGQGPQFIFQYYEKEERGRGNFPDRFSARQFPNYSSELNVNALLLGDSALYLCASDEDTEAFFGQGTRLTVV.

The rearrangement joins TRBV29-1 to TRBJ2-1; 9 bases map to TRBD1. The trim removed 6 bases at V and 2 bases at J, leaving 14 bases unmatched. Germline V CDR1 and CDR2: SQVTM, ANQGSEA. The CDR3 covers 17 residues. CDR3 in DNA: TGCAGCGTGGCACTTACAGGGGGCGCCGTCGCCTACAATGAGCAGTTCTTC. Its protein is CSVALTGGAVAYNEQFF.

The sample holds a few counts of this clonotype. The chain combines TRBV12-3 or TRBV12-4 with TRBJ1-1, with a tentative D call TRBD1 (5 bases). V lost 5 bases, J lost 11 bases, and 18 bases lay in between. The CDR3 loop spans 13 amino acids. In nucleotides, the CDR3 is TGTGCCAGCAGTCTAAAACTGCAGGGTAGTGCTTTCTTT. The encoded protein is CASSLKLQGSAFF.

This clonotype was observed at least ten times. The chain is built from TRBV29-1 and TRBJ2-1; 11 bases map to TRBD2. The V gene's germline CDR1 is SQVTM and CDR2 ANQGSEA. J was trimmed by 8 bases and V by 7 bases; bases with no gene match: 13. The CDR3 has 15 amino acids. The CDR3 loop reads CSGAETGLAADEQFF. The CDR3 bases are TGCAGCGGGGCCGAGACGGGACTAGCGGCCGATGAGCAGTTCTTC.

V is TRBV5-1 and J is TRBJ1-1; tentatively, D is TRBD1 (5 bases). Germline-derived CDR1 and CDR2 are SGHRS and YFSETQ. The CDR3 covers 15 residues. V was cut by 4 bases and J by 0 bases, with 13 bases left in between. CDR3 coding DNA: TGCGCCAGCAGCGCCGCCGGGGGTTTGAACACTGAAGCTTTCTTT. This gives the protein CASSAAGGLNTEAFF.

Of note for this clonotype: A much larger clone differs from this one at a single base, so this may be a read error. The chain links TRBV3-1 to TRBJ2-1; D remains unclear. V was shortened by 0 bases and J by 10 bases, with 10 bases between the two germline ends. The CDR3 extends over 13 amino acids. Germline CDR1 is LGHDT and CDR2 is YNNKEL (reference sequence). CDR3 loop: CASSQDPVYEQFF. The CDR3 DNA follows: TGTGCCAGCAGCCAAGACCCGGTCTACGAGCAGTTCTTC.

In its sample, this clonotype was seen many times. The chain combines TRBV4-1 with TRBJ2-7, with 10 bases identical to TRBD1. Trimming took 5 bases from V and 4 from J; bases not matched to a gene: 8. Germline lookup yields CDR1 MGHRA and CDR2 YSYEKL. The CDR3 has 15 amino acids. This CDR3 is CASSFRDRGGYEQYF. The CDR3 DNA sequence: TGCGCCAGCAGCTTCCGGGACAGGGGTGGTTACGAGCAGTACTTC.

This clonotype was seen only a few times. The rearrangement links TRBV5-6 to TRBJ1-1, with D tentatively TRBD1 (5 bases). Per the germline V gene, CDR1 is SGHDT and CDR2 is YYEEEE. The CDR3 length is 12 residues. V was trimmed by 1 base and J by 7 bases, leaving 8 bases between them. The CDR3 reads CASSLWGDEAFF. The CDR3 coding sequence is TGTGCCAGCAGCTTGTGGGGCGATGAAGCTTTCTTT.

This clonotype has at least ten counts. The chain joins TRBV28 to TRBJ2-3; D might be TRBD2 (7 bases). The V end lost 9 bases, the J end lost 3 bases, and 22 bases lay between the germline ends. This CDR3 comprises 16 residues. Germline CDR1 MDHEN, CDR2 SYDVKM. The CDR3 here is CARTHGGARGTDTQYF. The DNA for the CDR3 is TGTGCCAGGACCCATGGGGGGGCAAGGGGAACAGATACGCAGTATTTT.

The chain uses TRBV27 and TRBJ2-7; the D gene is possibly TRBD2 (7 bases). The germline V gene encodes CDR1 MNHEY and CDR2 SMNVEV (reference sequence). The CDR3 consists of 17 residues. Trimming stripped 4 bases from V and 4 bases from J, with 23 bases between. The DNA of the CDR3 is TGTGCCAGCAGTTCTCGATCAGCCAGCGGGACACCTTACGAGCAGTACTTC. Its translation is CASSSRSASGTPYEQYF.

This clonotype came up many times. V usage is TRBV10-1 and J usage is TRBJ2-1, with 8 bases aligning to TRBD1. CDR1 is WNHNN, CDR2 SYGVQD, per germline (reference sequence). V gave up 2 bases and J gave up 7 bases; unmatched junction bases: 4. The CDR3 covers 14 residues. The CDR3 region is CASSEPRQGNEQFF. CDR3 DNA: TGCGCCAGCAGTGAGCCTAGACAGGGGAATGAGCAGTTCTTC.

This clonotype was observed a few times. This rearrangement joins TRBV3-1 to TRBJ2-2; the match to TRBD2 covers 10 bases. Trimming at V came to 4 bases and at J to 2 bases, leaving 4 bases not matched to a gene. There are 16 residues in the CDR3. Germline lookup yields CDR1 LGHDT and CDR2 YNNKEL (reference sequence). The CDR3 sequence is CASSLRTSGNTGELFF. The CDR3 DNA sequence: TGTGCCAGCAGCCTGCGGACTAGCGGAAACACCGGGGAGCTGTTTTTT.

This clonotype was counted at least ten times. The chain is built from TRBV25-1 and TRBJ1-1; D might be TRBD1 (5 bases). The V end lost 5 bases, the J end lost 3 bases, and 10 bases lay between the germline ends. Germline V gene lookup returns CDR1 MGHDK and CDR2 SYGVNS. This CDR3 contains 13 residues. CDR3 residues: CASSPRAHTEAFF. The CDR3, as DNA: TGTGCCAGCAGTCCCAGGGCGCACACTGAAGCTTTCTTT. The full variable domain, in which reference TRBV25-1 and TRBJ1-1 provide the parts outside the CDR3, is EADIYQTPRYLVIGTGKKITLECSQTMGHDKMYWYQQDPGMELHLIHYSYGVNSTEKGDLSSESTVSRIRTEHFPLTLESARPSHTSQYLCASSPRAHTEAFFGQGTRLTVV.

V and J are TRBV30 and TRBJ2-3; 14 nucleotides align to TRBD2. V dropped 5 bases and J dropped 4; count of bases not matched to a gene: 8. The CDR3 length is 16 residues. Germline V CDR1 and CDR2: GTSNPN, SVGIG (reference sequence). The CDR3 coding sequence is TGTGCCTGGGGACTAGCGGGGGGCGTAGCCCCAGATACGCAGTATTTT. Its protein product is CAWGLAGGVAPDTQYF.

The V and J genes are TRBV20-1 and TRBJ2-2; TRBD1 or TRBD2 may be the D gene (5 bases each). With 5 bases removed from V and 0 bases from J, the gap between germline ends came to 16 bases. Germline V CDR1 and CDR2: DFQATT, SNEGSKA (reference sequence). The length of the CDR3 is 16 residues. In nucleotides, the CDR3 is TGCAGTGCTTCCGGGACCGACGAACCGAACACCGGGGAGCTGTTTTTT. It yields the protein CSASGTDEPNTGELFF.

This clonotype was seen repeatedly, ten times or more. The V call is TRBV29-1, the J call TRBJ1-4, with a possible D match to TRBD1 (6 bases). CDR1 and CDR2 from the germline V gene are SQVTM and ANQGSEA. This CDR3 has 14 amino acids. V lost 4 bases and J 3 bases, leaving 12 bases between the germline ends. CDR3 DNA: TGCAGCGTTGTGAGAGACAGGTCTAATGAAAAACTGTTTTTT. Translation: CSVVRDRSNEKLFF.

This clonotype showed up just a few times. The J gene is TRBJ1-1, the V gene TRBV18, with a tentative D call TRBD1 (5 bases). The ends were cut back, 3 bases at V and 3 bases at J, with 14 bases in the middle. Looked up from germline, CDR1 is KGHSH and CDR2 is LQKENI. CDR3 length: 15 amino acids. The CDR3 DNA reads TGTGCCAGCTCACCTCCGAACCAGGGACACACTGAAGCTTTCTTT. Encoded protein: CASSPPNQGHTEAFF. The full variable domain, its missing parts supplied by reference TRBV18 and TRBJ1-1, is NAGVMQNPRHLVRRRGQEARLRCSPMKGHSHVYWYRQLPEEGLKFMVYLQKENIIDESGMPKERFSAEFPKEGPSILRIQQVVRGDSAAYFCASSPPNQGHTEAFFGQGTRLTVV.

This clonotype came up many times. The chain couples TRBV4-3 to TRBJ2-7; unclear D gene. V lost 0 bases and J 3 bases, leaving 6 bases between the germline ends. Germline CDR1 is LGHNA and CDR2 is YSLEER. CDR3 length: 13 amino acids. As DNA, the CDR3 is TGCGCCAGCAGCCAAGAATCGGACTACGAGCAGTACTTC. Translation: CASSQESDYEQYF.

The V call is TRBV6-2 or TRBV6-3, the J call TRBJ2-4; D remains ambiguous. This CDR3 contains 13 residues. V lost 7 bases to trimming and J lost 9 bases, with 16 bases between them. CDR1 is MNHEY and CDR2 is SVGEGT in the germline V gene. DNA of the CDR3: TGTGCCAGCAAGTTAGAGAATGTTGGCATTCAGTACTTC. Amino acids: CASKLENVGIQYF.

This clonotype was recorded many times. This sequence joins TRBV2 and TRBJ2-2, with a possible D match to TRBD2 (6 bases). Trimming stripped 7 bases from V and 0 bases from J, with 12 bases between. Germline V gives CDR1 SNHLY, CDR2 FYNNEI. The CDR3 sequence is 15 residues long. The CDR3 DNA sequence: TGTGCCAGCACCCTTAGCGGAACGAACACCGGGGAGCTGTTTTTT. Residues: CASTLSGTNTGELFF.

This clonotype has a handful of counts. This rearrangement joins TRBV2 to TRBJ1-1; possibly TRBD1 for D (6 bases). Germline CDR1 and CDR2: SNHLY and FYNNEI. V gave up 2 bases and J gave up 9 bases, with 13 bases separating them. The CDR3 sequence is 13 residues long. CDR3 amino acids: CASSESGQGQAFF. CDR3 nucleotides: TGTGCCAGCAGTGAATCTGGGCAGGGGCAAGCTTTCTTT.

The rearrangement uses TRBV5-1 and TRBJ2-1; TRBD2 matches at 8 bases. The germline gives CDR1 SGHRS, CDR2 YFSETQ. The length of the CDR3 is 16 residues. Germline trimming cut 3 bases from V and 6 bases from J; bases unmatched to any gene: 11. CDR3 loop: CASSSASGGGPNEQFF. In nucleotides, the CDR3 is TGCGCCAGCAGCTCAGCCTCGGGAGGGGGGCCCAATGAGCAGTTCTTC.

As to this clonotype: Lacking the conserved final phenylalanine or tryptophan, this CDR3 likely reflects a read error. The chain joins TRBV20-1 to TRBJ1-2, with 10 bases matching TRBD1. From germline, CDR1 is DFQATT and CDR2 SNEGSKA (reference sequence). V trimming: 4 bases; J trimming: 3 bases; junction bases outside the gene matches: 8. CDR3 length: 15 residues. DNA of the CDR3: TGCAGTGCTACCGGGACAGGGGTCTCCGACTATGGCTACACCCTC. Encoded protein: CSATGTGVSDYGYTL.